These 15 T cell receptor beta chains originate from one sample sequenced in a study of T cells in Graves' hyperthyroidism and ophthalmopathy. There were TCR beta CDR3 regions amplified from RNA transcripts. With the HTBI primer set, the TCR CDR3 went through a first round of RT-PCR. MiXCR was run by TCRdb on the multiplex PCR reads, yielding one entry per CDR3 protein. The sample carries roughly 800,000 distinct CDR3 sequences, around 38% recorded once. Sequencing was done on a sample of blood. These receptors all come from a man younger than 35 with Graves' hyperthyroidism.

This clonotype was counted ten times or more. The chain is built from TRBV11-1 and TRBJ1-2, with unresolved D. Trimming took 5 bases from V and 5 from J, leaving 12 bases between them. This CDR3 has 13 amino acids. Germline loops: CDR1 SGHAT, CDR2 FQDESV (reference sequence). CDR3 nucleotide sequence: TGTGCCAGCAGCGACGGACCTACTTATGGCTACACCTTC. As protein: CASSDGPTYGYTF. Drawing the rest from reference TRBV11-1 and TRBJ1-2, the complete variable domain is EAEVAQSPRYKITEKSQAVAFWCDPISGHATLYWYRQILGQGPELLVQFQDESVVDDSQLPKDRFSAERLKGVDSTLKIQPAELGDSAMYLCASSDGPTYGYTFGSGTRLTVV.

This clonotype was detected many times. The junction departs from germline at one end; a sequencing error may be responsible. V usage is TRBV5-1 and J usage is TRBJ1-5; D is undetermined. Per germline, CDR1 SGHRS and CDR2 YFSETQ. The CDR3 runs 13 residues. CDR3 protein: CASSLESNQPQHF. CDR3 DNA: TGTGCCAGCAGCTTAGAAAGCAATCAGCCCCAGCATTTT.

With regard to this clonotype: A read error is possible here, since a much larger clone lies one base away. V gene TRBV20-1 combines with J gene TRBJ1-1; 7 bases fit TRBD1. Germline loops: CDR1 DFQATT, CDR2 SNEGSKA (reference sequence). CDR3 length: 10 residues. Germline trimming cut 0 bases from V and 12 bases from J; bases unmatched to any gene: 1. The CDR3 region has the DNA TGCAGTGCTAGAGACAGGGGGACTTTCTTT. Protein sequence: CSARDRGTFF.

The chain recombines TRBV12-3 or TRBV12-4 with TRBJ2-7; D ambiguous. The CDR3 covers 13 residues. The V end lost 3 bases, the J end lost 4 bases, and 10 bases lay between the germline ends. In DNA, the CDR3 is TGTGCCAGCAGTTTTTTGAAAGTTTACGAGCAGTACTTC. Its protein product is CASSFLKVYEQYF.

The table lists this clonotype with many counts. The DNA for the CDR3 is TGTGCCAGCAGCTCCCTGGATGCCTACGAGCAGTACTTC. Protein product: CASSSLDAYEQYF. The J gene is TRBJ2-7, the V gene TRBV7-9; unclear D gene. Trimming cost V 4 bases and J 2 bases, with 9 bases left between them. The CDR3 is made up of 13 amino acids. Germline V gene lookup returns CDR1 SEHNR and CDR2 FQNEAQ (reference sequence).

This clonotype was counted ten times or more. The chain combines TRBV25-1 with TRBJ1-2; no clear D. This CDR3 is 12 amino acids long. V lost 5 bases and J 7 bases, leaving 11 bases between the germline ends. Germline CDR1 and CDR2: MGHDK and SYGVNS. CDR3 amino acids: CASSSQSSGYTF. The CDR3 nucleotides read TGTGCCAGCAGTAGCCAGAGTAGTGGCTACACCTTC.

This clonotype was seen only once. This sequence joins TRBV7-2 and TRBJ2-5; D is unresolved. Trimming stripped 5 bases from V and 2 bases from J, with 12 bases between. In germline, CDR1 is SGHTA, CDR2 FQGNSA. CDR3 length: 14 amino acids. The CDR3 sequence is CASSQTTRQETQYF. The CDR3 nucleotides are TGTGCCAGCAGCCAGACAACCAGGCAAGAGACCCAGTACTTC.

This clonotype came up a few times. V and J are TRBV25-1 and TRBJ2-2; D is uncertain. The CDR3 loop spans 15 amino acids. Between the trimmed V and J ends, which lost 6 bases and 8 bases, there was a span of 19 bases. The germline CDR1 and CDR2 sequences are MGHDK and SYGVNS. As DNA, the CDR3 is TGTGCCAGCAGCTTGGATGACGTGGGCTTAGGGGAGCTGTTTTTT. Encoded protein: CASSLDDVGLGELFF.

The CDR3 loop reads CASSFRPTEGAFF. DNA for the CDR3: TGTGCCAGCAGTTTCCGCCCTACAGAAGGAGCTTTCTTT. The chain combines TRBV25-1 with TRBJ1-1; D not resolved. The CDR3 has 13 residues. From germline, CDR1 is MGHDK and CDR2 SYGVNS. V lost 5 bases and J 10 bases, leaving 17 bases between the germline ends.

This chain's CDR3 is CASSFGGRQYGYTF. The DNA for the CDR3 is TGTGCCAGCAGCTTTGGGGGACGACAGTATGGCTACACCTTC. The chain uses TRBV7-2 and TRBJ1-2, with TRBD1 as a possible D gene (5 bases). Trimming cost V 3 bases and J 5 bases, with 13 bases left between them. In germline, CDR1 is SGHTA, CDR2 FQGNSA. The CDR3 is 14 residues long.

V gene TRBV29-1 combines with J gene TRBJ2-1; D is perhaps TRBD2 (7 bases). The CDR3 totals 17 residues. With 4 bases removed from V and 0 bases from J, the gap between germline ends came to 19 bases. The germline CDR1 and CDR2 sequences are SQVTM and ANQGSEA. The CDR3 reads CSVVGGGGGASYNEQFF. In DNA, the CDR3 is TGCAGCGTTGTGGGGGGAGGTGGGGGGGCCTCCTACAATGAGCAGTTCTTC.

This chain links TRBV29-1 with TRBJ1-1; tentatively, D is TRBD1 (5 bases). Trimming shortened V by 5 bases and J by 5 bases, and 18 bases separated the two germline ends. The CDR3 extends over 14 amino acids. Germline values: CDR1 SQVTM, CDR2 ANQGSEA. The CDR3 nucleotides are TGCAGCGTTATGGGACTAGCGGGGGGGACTGAAGCTTTCTTT. It yields the protein CSVMGLAGGTEAFF.

In this sample, this clonotype turned up a few times. The chain uses TRBV3-1 and TRBJ1-1; D remains ambiguous. The CDR3 consists of 15 residues. V was shortened by 2 bases and J by 2 bases, with 12 bases between the two germline ends. Germline CDR1 LGHDT, CDR2 YNNKEL (reference sequence). CDR3 sequence reads: CASSQIVGNNTEAFF. The CDR3 DNA reads as TGTGCCAGCAGCCAAATCGTCGGTAACAACACTGAAGCTTTCTTT.

In its sample, this clonotype was seen many times. V is TRBV7-9 and J is TRBJ1-4; no clear D gene. The CDR3 has 14 amino acids. The V gene's germline CDR1 is SEHNR and CDR2 FQNEAQ (reference sequence). V was clipped by 5 bases and J by 6 bases, with 13 bases between them. The CDR3 sequence is CASSPERNDEKLFF. The CDR3, as DNA: TGTGCCAGCAGCCCCGAAAGGAACGATGAAAAACTGTTTTTT.

The sample holds many counts of this clonotype. The chain links TRBV2 to TRBJ2-2; 7 bases align to TRBD2. V gave up 8 bases and J gave up 2 bases; unmatched junction bases: 5. The germline CDR1 and CDR2 sequences are SNHLY and FYNNEI. The CDR3 has 14 amino acids. In nucleotides, the CDR3 is TGTGCCAGCGGGAGGGGCAGTAACACCGGGGAGCTGTTTTTT. Translation: CASGRGSNTGELFF.